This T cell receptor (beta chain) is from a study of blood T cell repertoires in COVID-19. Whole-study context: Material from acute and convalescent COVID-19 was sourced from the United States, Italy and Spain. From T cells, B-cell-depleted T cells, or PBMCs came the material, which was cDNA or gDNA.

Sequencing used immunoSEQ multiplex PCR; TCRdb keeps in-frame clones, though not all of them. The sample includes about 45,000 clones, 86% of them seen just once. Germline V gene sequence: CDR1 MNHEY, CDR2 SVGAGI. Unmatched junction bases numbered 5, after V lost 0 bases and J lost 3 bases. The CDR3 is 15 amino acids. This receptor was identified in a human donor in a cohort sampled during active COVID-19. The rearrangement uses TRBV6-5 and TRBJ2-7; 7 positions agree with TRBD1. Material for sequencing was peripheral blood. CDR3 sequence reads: CASSYSNSGGYEQYF. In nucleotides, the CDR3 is TGTGCCAGCAGTTACTCGAATTCAGGGGGCTACGAGCAGTACTTC.